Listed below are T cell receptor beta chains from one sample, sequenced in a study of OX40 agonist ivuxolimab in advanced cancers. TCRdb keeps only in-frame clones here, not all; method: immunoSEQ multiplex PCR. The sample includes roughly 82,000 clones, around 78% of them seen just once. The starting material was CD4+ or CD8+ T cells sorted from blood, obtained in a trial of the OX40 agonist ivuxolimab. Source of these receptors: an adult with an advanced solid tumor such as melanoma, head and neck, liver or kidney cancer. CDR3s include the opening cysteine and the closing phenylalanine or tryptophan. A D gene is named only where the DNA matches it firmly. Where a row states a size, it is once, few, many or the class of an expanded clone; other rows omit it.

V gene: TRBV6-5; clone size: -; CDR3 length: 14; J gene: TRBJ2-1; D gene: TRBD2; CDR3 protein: CASSLAGGYNEQFF; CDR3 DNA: TGTGCCAGCAGTTTAGCGGGGGGCTACAATGAGCAGTTCTTC
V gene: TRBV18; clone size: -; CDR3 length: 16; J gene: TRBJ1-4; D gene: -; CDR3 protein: CASSPVTGATNEKLFF; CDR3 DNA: TGTGCCAGCTCACCAGTGACTGGGGCAACTAATGAAAAACTGTTTTTT
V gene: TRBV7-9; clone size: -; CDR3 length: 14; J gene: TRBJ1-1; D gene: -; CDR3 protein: CASSLVGSSTEAFF; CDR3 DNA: TGTGCCAGCAGCTTAGTTGGGAGTTCCACTGAAGCTTTCTTT
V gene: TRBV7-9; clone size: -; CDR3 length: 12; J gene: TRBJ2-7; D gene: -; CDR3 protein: CASSRGQGEQYF; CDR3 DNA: TGTGCCAGCAGCCGCGGTCAGGGGGAGCAGTACTTC
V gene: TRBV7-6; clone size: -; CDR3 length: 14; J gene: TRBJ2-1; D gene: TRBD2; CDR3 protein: CASSRRGGYNEQFF; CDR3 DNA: TGTGCCAGCAGCCGACGCGGGGGATACAATGAGCAGTTCTTC
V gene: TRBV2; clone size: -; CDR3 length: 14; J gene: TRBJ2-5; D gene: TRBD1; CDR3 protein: CASSSRTGGETQYF; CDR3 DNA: TGTGCCAGCAGTTCCCGGACAGGAGGAGAGACCCAGTACTTC
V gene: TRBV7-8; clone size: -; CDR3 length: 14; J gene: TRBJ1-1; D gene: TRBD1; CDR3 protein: CASSSTRTGHEAFF; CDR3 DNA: TGTGCCAGCAGCTCGACCCGGACAGGGCATGAAGCTTTCTTT
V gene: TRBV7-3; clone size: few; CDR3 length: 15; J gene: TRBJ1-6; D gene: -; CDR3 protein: CASSLTSTGRSPLHF; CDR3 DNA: TGTGCCAGCAGCTTAACCTCTACAGGGAGGTCACCCCTCCACTTT
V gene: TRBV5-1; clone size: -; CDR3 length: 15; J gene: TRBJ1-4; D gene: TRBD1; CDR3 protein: CASSLTGTGNEKLFF; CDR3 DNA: TGCGCCAGCAGCTTGACCGGGACAGGGAATGAAAAACTGTTTTTT
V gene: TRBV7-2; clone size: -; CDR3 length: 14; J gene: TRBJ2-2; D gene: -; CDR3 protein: CASSPAVNTGELFF; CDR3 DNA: TGTGCCAGCAGCCCCGCGGTTAACACCGGGGAGCTGTTTTTT
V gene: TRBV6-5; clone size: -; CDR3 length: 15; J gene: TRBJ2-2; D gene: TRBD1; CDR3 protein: CASSRNPGQPGELFF; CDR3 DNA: TGTGCCAGCAGTCGCAACCCGGGACAGCCCGGGGAGCTGTTTTTT
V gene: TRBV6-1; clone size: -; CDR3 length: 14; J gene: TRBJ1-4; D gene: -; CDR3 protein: CASRERQGNEKLFF; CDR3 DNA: TGTGCCAGCAGGGAGAGGCAGGGAAATGAAAAACTGTTTTTT
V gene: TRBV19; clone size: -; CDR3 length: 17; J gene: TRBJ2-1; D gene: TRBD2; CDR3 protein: CASSRDLSAGGINEQFF; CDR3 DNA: TGTGCCAGTAGTAGAGACCTCTCGGCGGGGGGTATCAATGAGCAGTTCTTC
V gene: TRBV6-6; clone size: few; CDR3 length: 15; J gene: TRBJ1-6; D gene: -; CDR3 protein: CASNSNHREGSPLHF; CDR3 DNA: TGTGCCAGCAACTCGAACCACAGGGAAGGTTCACCCCTCCACTTT
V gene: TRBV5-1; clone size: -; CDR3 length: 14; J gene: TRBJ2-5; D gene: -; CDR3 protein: CASGYSNQQETQYF; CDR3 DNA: TGCGCCAGCGGTTACAGTAATCAACAAGAGACCCAGTACTTC
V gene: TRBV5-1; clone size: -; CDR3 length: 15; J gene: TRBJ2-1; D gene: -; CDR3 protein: CASSLRGASYNEQFF; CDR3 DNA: TGCGCCAGCAGCTTGCGGGGGGCCTCCTACAATGAGCAGTTCTTC